In its sample, the clone carrying this T cell receptor beta chain was seen many times. This entry comes from a study of regulatory T cells in long-lasting Graves disease. Arm-PCR of CDR3 regions and iRepertoire HTBI primers were the basis on which TCR beta libraries were built. TCRdb re-called the multiplex PCR reads through MiXCR, storing one row per CDR3 protein. The sample holds about 470,000 distinct CDR3 sequences; about 22% are singletons and the top ten take around 7%. Trimming cost V 1 base and J 7 bases, with 10 bases left between them. Per the germline V gene, CDR1 is SEHNR and CDR2 is FQNEAQ (reference sequence). The CDR3 sequence is 14 residues long. Time point indicated: persistent/refractory GD, antithyroid drugs over 5 years with positive TRAb. PBMC RNA was the source of the TCR library.

The chain recombines TRBV7-9 with TRBJ2-2; D ambiguous. The receptor was isolated from a female donor with Graves disease. The sequenced sample was peripheral blood mononuclear cells (PBMCs), obtained when the disease was refractory, from a patient treated with antithyroid drugs. Written as DNA, the CDR3 is TGTGCCAGCAGCTTAGAGTCGGCGGTCGGGGAGCTGTTTTTT. Translating it yields CASSLESAVGELFF.